Presented here are 17 T cell receptor beta chains from one specimen sequenced in a study of cytomegalovirus exposure and HLA in healthy donors (dated by TCRdb to 2016 to 2017). Receptor amplification or capture employed the immunoSEQ multiplex PCR assay. A mixture of 60 forward primers for TCR Vbeta segments and 13 reverse primers for TCR Jbeta segments was used in the multiplex PCR. TCRdb obtained this table from immuneACCESS and retained in-frame rearrangements with V and J assigned. These tables miss some clones; where compared with another copy, unresolved V genes account for less than half of the shortfall, and the remainder is unexplained. In all, the sample holds 100,000 to 150,000 clones, and less than 80% of those were seen once. Of the sample, approximately 4% falls within the top ten clones. Sequencing was carried out using PBMCs. The receptors originated from a man aged 35 to 55 in good health and CMV-seropositive.

This clone was seen a handful of times. The chain links TRBV30 to TRBJ1-5; 7 positions match TRBD1. After removal of 3 bases from V and 5 bases from J, the junction contained 4 bases not matched to a gene. The CDR3 contains 13 residues. The germline V gene encodes CDR1 GTSNPN and CDR2 SVGIG (reference sequence). The CDR3 sequence is CAWSQGGDQPQHF. In DNA, the CDR3 is TGTGCCTGGAGCCAGGGGGGAGATCAGCCCCAGCATTTT.

This clone was found a few times. The V gene is TRBV27, the J gene TRBJ2-7; TRBD2 aligns across 9 bases. CDR1 and CDR2 from the germline V gene are MNHEY and SMNVEV (reference sequence). The CDR3 spans 17 residues. V lost 2 bases and J lost 4; bases outside the gene matches: 12. CDR3 residues: CASSLVRIAGARYEQYF. The CDR3 nucleotides are TGTGCCAGCAGTTTAGTCCGAATAGCGGGGGCTCGGTACGAGCAGTACTTC.

The gene calls are TRBV6-6 and TRBJ1-5, with D possibly TRBD1 on 6 matching bases. The CDR3 runs 15 residues. V was shortened by 6 bases and J by 0 bases, with 12 bases between the two germline ends. Per germline, CDR1 MNHNY and CDR2 SVGAGI (reference sequence). The CDR3 here is CASSRGQTSNQPQHF. DNA of the CDR3: TGTGCCAGCAGCCGCGGACAGACTAGCAATCAGCCCCAGCATTTT.

This clone was observed a few times. J is TRBJ2-7 and V is TRBV6-1, with a possible D match to TRBD1 (5 bases). V lost 5 bases and J lost 2, with 7 bases in between. The germline V gene has CDR1 MNHNS and CDR2 SASEGT. The CDR3 loop spans 12 amino acids. CDR3 region: CASSQTAYEQYF. In DNA, the CDR3 is TGTGCCAGCAGTCAGACAGCCTACGAGCAGTACTTC.

The chain uses TRBV4-2 and TRBJ2-1; 13 nucleotides line up with TRBD2. The CDR3 sequence is 18 residues long. Losses at the gene ends were 0 bases for V and 8 bases for J; bases not matched to a gene: 10. The germline CDR1 and CDR2 sequences are LGHNA and YNFKEQ. The CDR3 here is CASSQDGGLAGSRDEQFF. The CDR3 DNA follows: TGTGCCAGCAGCCAAGACGGGGGACTAGCGGGATCCCGTGATGAGCAGTTCTTC.

The sample holds one count of this clone. The gene calls are TRBV5-1 and TRBJ1-4; 7 nucleotides agree with TRBD1. V lost 4 bases to trimming and J lost 5 bases; unmatched junction nucleotides: 5. CDR1 and CDR2 (germline): SGHRS, YFSETQ. This CDR3 is built from 14 residues. The DNA of the CDR3 is TGCGCCAGCAGCCTACCGGGACAGAATGAAAAACTGTTTTTT. Residues: CASSLPGQNEKLFF. Full variable domain (rest looked up from reference TRBV5-1 and TRBJ1-4): KAGVTQTPRYLIKTRGQQVTLSCSPISGHRSVSWYQQTPGQGLQFLFEYFSETQRNKGNFPGRFSGRQFSNSRSEMNVSTLELGDSALYLCASSLPGQNEKLFFGSGTQLSVL.

This clone was counted between two and nine times. Here the CDR3 reads CSVTGTGEYEQYF. The CDR3 bases are TGCAGCGTGACCGGGACTGGGGAATACGAGCAGTACTTC. The rearrangement joins TRBV29-1 to TRBJ2-7; D might be TRBD2 (6 bases). CDR1 and CDR2 from the germline V gene are SQVTM and ANQGSEA. CDR3 size: 13 residues. V was clipped by 6 bases and J by 4 bases, with 16 bases between them.

This clone was seen only once. The J gene is TRBJ1-6, the V gene TRBV18; D gene ambiguous. The ends were cut back, 2 bases at V and 5 bases at J, with 7 bases in the middle. The V gene's germline CDR1 is KGHSH and CDR2 LQKENI. This CDR3 spans 14 amino acids. In nucleotides, the CDR3 is TGTGCCAGCTCACCATCCCAGGATAATTCACCCCTCCACTTT. Amino acids: CASSPSQDNSPLHF.

The rearrangement uses TRBV27 and TRBJ1-3, with 11 bases matching TRBD1. Trimming removed 2 bases from V and 8 bases from J; junction bases left unmatched: 5. The V gene's germline CDR1 is MNHEY and CDR2 SMNVEV (reference sequence). The CDR3 contains 15 residues. The CDR3 reads CASSLVGQGGHTIYF. Written as DNA, the CDR3 is TGTGCCAGCAGTTTAGTGGGACAGGGGGGACACACCATATATTTT.

There are a few counts of this clone. The rearrangement uses TRBV25-1 and TRBJ1-2; 8 bases are shared with TRBD1. The J segment lost 7 bases and the V segment lost 7 bases, leaving 8 bases of the junction unmatched. The CDR3 runs 13 residues. CDR1 MGHDK and CDR2 SYGVNS come from the germline V gene. CDR3 in DNA: TGTGCCAGCACTAGGACAGGGATGAGTGGCTACACCTTC. Translating it yields CASTRTGMSGYTF.

This chain joins TRBV27 and TRBJ2-1; D is perhaps TRBD1 (5 bases). CDR3 length equals 14 residues. Germline values: CDR1 MNHEY, CDR2 SMNVEV (reference sequence). Trimming cost V 0 bases and J 4 bases, with 7 bases left between them. The CDR3 region has the DNA TGTGCCAGCAGTTTATCCACAGGTTACAATGAGCAGTTCTTC. Translated, it gives CASSLSTGYNEQFF.

The V gene is TRBV6-1, the J gene TRBJ2-3; 7 nucleotides align to TRBD1. Looked up from germline, CDR1 is MNHNS and CDR2 is SASEGT. The CDR3 extends over 13 amino acids. The junction had 7 bases not matched to a gene; V was cut back by 6 bases and J by 7 bases. In DNA form, the CDR3 reads TGTGCCAGCAGCAAGGGGGCCCCAAATACGCAGTATTTT. Protein sequence: CASSKGAPNTQYF.

In nucleotides, the CDR3 is TGTGCCAGCAGCTCGAAGGGACTAGCGGGTAATACGCAGTATTTT. Its protein is CASSSKGLAGNTQYF. The rearrangement uses TRBV11-3 and TRBJ2-3, with 12 bases matching TRBD2. The CDR3 has 15 residues. The germline V gene has CDR1 SGHNT and CDR2 YENEEA. After removal of 4 bases from V and 7 bases from J, the junction contained 6 bases not matched to a gene.

The chain recombines TRBV27 with TRBJ1-6, with D maybe TRBD1 (5 bases). The V gene lost 0 bases and the J gene lost 7 bases, with 7 bases spanning the gap. Germline CDR1 is MNHEY and CDR2 is SMNVEV (reference sequence). The CDR3 consists of 14 residues. The DNA for the CDR3 is TGTGCCAGCAGTTTATCAGGGGCAAATTCACCCCTCCACTTT. As protein: CASSLSGANSPLHF.

The chain combines TRBV10-2 with TRBJ1-2, with 7 nucleotides matching TRBD1. With V trimmed by 3 bases and J by 7 bases, 8 bases remained unmatched. The CDR3 contains 14 residues. Germline CDR1 and CDR2: WSHSY and SAAADI. CDR3 DNA: TGCGCCAGCAGTGACGAGACAGGGCGGGCTGGCTACACCTTC. This codes for CASSDETGRAGYTF.

V is TRBV6-5 and J is TRBJ2-3; 8 positions match TRBD2. V was clipped by 6 bases and J by 3 bases; unmatched bases: 5. Germline-derived CDR1 and CDR2 are MNHEY and SVGAGI. The CDR3 length is 14 residues. In nucleotides, the CDR3 is TGTGCCAGCAGAAGCGGGGGCATAACAGATACGCAGTATTTT. Residues: CASRSGGITDTQYF.

This clone was recorded a few times. The V gene is TRBV6-1, the J gene TRBJ2-6; no firm D call. The CDR3 contains 14 residues. CDR1 is MNHNS, CDR2 SASEGT, per germline. The germline V and J ends were trimmed by 6 bases and 0 bases, with 6 bases remaining between them. The CDR3 coding sequence is TGTGCCAGCAGCTCGAGCTCTGGGGCCAACGTCCTGACTTTC. Translated: CASSSSSGANVLTF.